One sample yielded the 13 T cell receptor beta chains listed below, sequenced in a study of PD-1 blockade in classical Hodgkin lymphoma. The sample's time point: cycle 4 day 1 (C4D1), after more than 5 weeks of nivolumab. All trial patients relapsed after autologous stem cell transplantation. Clones were read by immunoSEQ multiplex PCR, and TCRdb kept only the in-frame ones, dropping some. The data contain about 20,000 clones, 76% of them singletons. The input for sequencing was peripheral blood mononuclear cells (PBMCs), taken before the fourth cycle of nivolumab. Every receptor here comes from a human donor with classical Hodgkin lymphoma.

This clone is a singleton in its sample. This chain links TRBV2 with TRBJ2-1; 10 bases are shared with TRBD1. J was trimmed by 4 bases and V by 6 bases; bases with no gene match: 3. The CDR3 length is 14 residues. Germline V gene lookup returns CDR1 SNHLY and CDR2 FYNNEI. The DNA of the CDR3 is TGTGCCAGCAGGGACAGGGGGGTTTACAATGAGCAGTTCTTC. It encodes CASRDRGVYNEQFF.

The chain recombines TRBV6-1 with TRBJ1-6; no clear D gene. V lost 9 bases, J lost 7 bases, and 16 bases lay in between. Germline CDR1 is MNHNS and CDR2 is SASEGT. This CDR3 has 14 amino acids. The CDR3: CASRADPWNSPLHF. CDR3 nucleotide sequence: TGTGCCAGTCGGGCGGACCCTTGGAATTCACCCCTCCACTTT.

This clone came up once. The genes are TRBV9 and TRBJ1-1; 7 bases map to TRBD1. The trim removed 5 bases at V and 7 bases at J, leaving 8 bases unmatched. The V gene's germline CDR1 is SGDLS and CDR2 YYNGEE. There are 13 residues in the CDR3. This chain's CDR3 is CASRTGAIGEAFF. In nucleotides, the CDR3 is TGTGCCAGCAGAACAGGGGCTATTGGTGAAGCTTTCTTT.

Sample share makes this clone medium-sized. The chain uses TRBV14 and TRBJ2-7, with TRBD1 matching over 7 bases. The CDR3 spans 17 residues. Germline CDR1 reads SGHDN; CDR2 reads FVKESK. Unmatched junction bases numbered 12, after V lost 1 base and J lost 3 bases. CDR3 coding DNA: TGTGCCAGCAGCCAAGGCAATCTGAGGACAGGCTTCTACGAGCAGTACTTC. Amino acid sequence: CASSQGNLRTGFYEQYF. Full variable domain (remainder filled in from reference TRBV14 and TRBJ2-7): EAGVTQFPSHSVIEKGQTVTLRCDPISGHDNLYWYRRVMGKEIKFLLHFVKESKQDESGMPNNRFLAERTGGTYSTLKVQPAELEDSGVYFCASSQGNLRTGFYEQYFGPGTRLTVT.

V and J are TRBV10-3 and TRBJ1-5, with TRBD1 matching over 9 bases. Germline CDR1 is ENHRY and CDR2 is SYGVKD. The V and J ends lost 6 bases and 5 bases, in that order; junction bases with no gene match: 2. The CDR3 is 13 residues long. CDR3 sequence (DNA): TGTGCCATCAGCCGACAGGGGGATCAGCCCCAGCATTTT. Its protein product is CAISRQGDQPQHF.

The V call is TRBV6-5, the J call TRBJ2-7; TRBD2 matches at 7 bases. CDR1 is MNHEY, CDR2 SVGAGI, per germline. V dropped 7 bases and J dropped 2; count of bases not matched to a gene: 5. The CDR3 is 13 amino acids. CDR3 DNA sequence: TGTGCCAGCAAGGTAGCGGGCCCCTACGAGCAGTACTTC. Its protein is CASKVAGPYEQYF.

This clone was observed a handful of times. This chain uses TRBV6-5 with TRBJ1-6, with no clear D. The CDR3 loop spans 13 amino acids. Germline CDR1 MNHEY, CDR2 SVGAGI. V was shortened by 2 bases and J by 9 bases, with 8 bases between the two germline ends. The CDR3 DNA sequence: TGTGCCAGCAGTTACGAGATAAGTTCACCCCTCCACTTT. This translates into CASSYEISSPLHF.

The sample holds a few counts of this clone. This chain uses TRBV6-5 with TRBJ1-5; D is undetermined. Trimming took 0 bases from V and 3 from J, leaving 6 bases between them. Germline CDR1 MNHEY, CDR2 SVGAGI. This CDR3 has 14 residues. CDR3 amino acids: CASSYSRFNQPQHF. CDR3 bases: TGTGCCAGCAGTTACTCGAGGTTCAATCAGCCCCAGCATTTT.

This chain joins TRBV7-7 and TRBJ2-5; 7 nucleotides match TRBD1. The CDR3 consists of 15 residues. CDR1 is SSHAT, CDR2 FNYEAQ, per germline (reference sequence). Trimming removed 5 bases from V and 4 bases from J; junction bases left unmatched: 10. The CDR3 protein is CASSQSPTGRETQYF. CDR3 DNA sequence: TGTGCCAGCAGCCAAAGTCCGACAGGGAGAGAGACCCAGTACTTC.

The chain has TRBV7-3 and TRBJ2-5, with D unresolved. The germline gives CDR1 SGHTA, CDR2 FQGTGA. Trimming removed 5 bases from V and 2 bases from J, with 3 bases in between. The CDR3 extends over 11 amino acids. CDR3 sequence reads: CASSHQETQYF. DNA of the CDR3: TGTGCCAGCAGCCATCAAGAGACCCAGTACTTC.

The chain couples TRBV4-1 to TRBJ1-5; D remains ambiguous. The CDR3 runs to 16 residues. CDR1 is MGHRA and CDR2 is YSYEKL in the germline V gene. The germline V and J ends were trimmed by 0 bases and 2 bases, with 11 bases remaining between them. CDR3 residues: CASSQDWFGGNQPQHF. The CDR3 bases are TGCGCCAGCAGCCAAGACTGGTTCGGGGGCAATCAGCCCCAGCATTTT.

This clone was counted between two and nine times. The genes are TRBV4-1 and TRBJ2-7; 9 bases fit TRBD1. Germline CDR1 is MGHRA and CDR2 is YSYEKL. The CDR3 has 14 residues. The V gene end was trimmed by 5 bases and the J gene end by 2 bases; junction bases not matched to a gene: 4. The CDR3, as DNA: TGCGCCAGCAGCAGGGGACAGGGAGCCTACGAGCAGTACTTC. Translated, it gives CASSRGQGAYEQYF.

The chain has TRBV19 and TRBJ2-5; TRBD2 aligns across 7 bases. CDR1 and CDR2 from the germline V gene are LNHDA and SQIVND (reference sequence). V dropped 3 bases and J dropped 2; count of bases not matched to a gene: 3. The length of the CDR3 is 14 residues. The CDR3, as DNA: TGTGCCAGTAGTATGGCGGGAGTACAAGAGACCCAGTACTTC. This translates into CASSMAGVQETQYF.